These T cell receptor beta chains were read from a single sample in a study of blood T cell repertoires in COVID-19. Sequencing used immunoSEQ multiplex PCR; TCRdb keeps in-frame clones, though not all of them. The sample lists roughly 310,000 clones; around 91% were seen once. The specimen was PBMCs or T cells enriched from blood (not recorded which). These TCRs come from a woman in her thirties or forties who had recovered from COVID-19. CDR3s include the opening cysteine and the closing phenylalanine or tryptophan. D genes are given only for firm matches. Where a row states a size, it is once, few, many or the class of an expanded clone; other rows omit it.

>TRBJ2-2|-|TRBV7-6|-
TGTGCCACTACGGAGGGCAGGAACGGGGAGCTGTTTTTT
CATTEGRNGELFF
>TRBJ2-7|-|TRBV7-9|-
TGTGCCAGCAGCCCCCCCGCAGACTCCTACGAGCAGTACTTC
CASSPPADSYEQYF
>TRBJ2-7|-|TRBV28|-
TGTGCCAGCAGCCCAGCGCTCTCGTTCGAGCAGTACTTC
CASSPALSFEQYF
>TRBJ2-2|TRBD2|TRBV19|-
TGTGCCAGTAGTATTAGGGGAGGGGCCGGGGAGCTGTTTTTT
CASSIRGGAGELFF
>TRBJ2-5|TRBD1|TRBV7-3|-
TGTGCCAGCAGCAAAGGGACAGGGGGACAAGAGACCCAGTACTTC
CASSKGTGGQETQYF
>TRBJ2-5|-|TRBV30|-
TGTGCCTGGAGTAACGGGAGCGAGGAGACCCAGTACTTC
CAWSNGSEETQYF
>TRBJ2-5|-|TRBV5-4|-
TGTGCCAGCAGCTTGTCAGGGGCAGGAGAGACCCAGTACTTC
CASSLSGAGETQYF
>TRBJ2-7|TRBD2|TRBV10-3|-
TGTGCCATCACCGAAAGCGGGGGGGCCTACGAGCAGTACTTC
CAITESGGAYEQYF
>TRBJ1-1|-|TRBV10-2|-
TGCGCCAGCAGTGGGACAGAGAACACTGAAGCTTTCTTT
CASSGTENTEAFF
>TRBJ2-2|-|TRBV3-1/TRBV3-2|-
TGTGCCAGCAGCCCGAGAGGGGACAGGGAGCTGTTTTTT
CASSPRGDRELFF
>TRBJ2-1|TRBD2|TRBV9|-
TGTGCCAGCAGTGAAAGGCCCCCAACTAGCGGGAACGGGGTGAGCAGGTTCTTC
CASSERPPTSGNGVSRFF
>TRBJ1-2|TRBD1|TRBV5-4|-
TGTGCCAGCAGCGCGACAGGGTCTGGCTACACCTTC
CASSATGSGYTF
>TRBJ2-1|-|TRBV10-3|-
TGTGCCATCAGTGCTACCAATGAGCAGTTCTTC
CAISATNEQFF
>TRBJ1-1|-|TRBV6-2/TRBV6-3|-
TGTGCCAGCAGTAACCACAGGGAACGGGACACTGAAGCTTTCTTT
CASSNHRERDTEAFF
>TRBJ2-7|-|TRBV3-1/TRBV3-2|few
TGTGCCAGCAGCCACACCTACGAGCAGTACTTC
CASSHTYEQYF
>TRBJ2-7|TRBD1|TRBV10-3|once
TGTGCCATCAGTGAAGGACAGGGAATCTACGAGCAGTACTTC
CAISEGQGIYEQYF
>TRBJ2-7|TRBD2|TRBV10-2|-
TGCGCCAGCAGTGACGGGACTACCCTCGAGCAGTACTTC
CASSDGTTLEQYF
>TRBJ1-4|-|TRBV7-6|-
TGTGCCAGCAGCTTAAACCAGCAACAGGGCGGAGAAAAACTGTTTTTT
CASSLNQQQGGEKLFF
>TRBJ1-1|TRBD1|TRBV7-3|-
TGTGCCAGCAGCCTACAGGGGTTGGGGACCACTGAAGCTTTCTTT
CASSLQGLGTTEAFF
>TRBJ2-7|-|TRBV18|-
TGTGCCAGCTCATCGACAGTCTACGAGCAGTACTTC
CASSSTVYEQYF
>TRBJ2-7|TRBD1|TRBV4-1|few
TGCGCCAGCAGCATACGGACAGGGGGCTCCTACGAGCAGTACTTC
CASSIRTGGSYEQYF
>TRBJ2-7|-|TRBV7-2|-
TGTGCCAGCCGTAATAGCGGTTCCTACGAGCAGTACTTC
CASRNSGSYEQYF